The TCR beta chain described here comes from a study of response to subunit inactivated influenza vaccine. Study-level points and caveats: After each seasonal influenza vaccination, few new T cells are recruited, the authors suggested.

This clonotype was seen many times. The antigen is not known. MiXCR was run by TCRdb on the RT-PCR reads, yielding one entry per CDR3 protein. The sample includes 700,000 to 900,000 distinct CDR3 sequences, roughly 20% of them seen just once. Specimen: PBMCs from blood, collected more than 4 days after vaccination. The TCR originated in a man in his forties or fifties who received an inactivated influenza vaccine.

The CDR3 nucleotides are TGTGCCAGCAGTTACTCGGGGGAGGGTCAGCCCCAGCATTTT. This sequence encodes CASSYSGEGQPQHF. This sequence joins TRBV6-5 and TRBJ1-5, with D tentatively TRBD1 (5 bases). The CDR3 consists of 14 residues. V was shortened by 0 bases and J by 6 bases, with 9 bases between the two germline ends. Germline values: CDR1 MNHEY, CDR2 SVGAGI.